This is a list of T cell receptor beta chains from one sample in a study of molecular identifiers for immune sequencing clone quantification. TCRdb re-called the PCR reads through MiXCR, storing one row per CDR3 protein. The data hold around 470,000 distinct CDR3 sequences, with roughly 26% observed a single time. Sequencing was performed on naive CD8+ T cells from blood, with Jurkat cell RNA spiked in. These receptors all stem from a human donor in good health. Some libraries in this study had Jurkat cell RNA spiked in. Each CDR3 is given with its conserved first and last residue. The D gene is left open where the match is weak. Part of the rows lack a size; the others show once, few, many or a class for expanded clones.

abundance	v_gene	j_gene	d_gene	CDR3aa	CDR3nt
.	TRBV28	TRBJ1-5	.	CASSLPNGEDRQPQHF	TGTGCCAGCAGTTTGCCCAACGGTGAAGATCGTCAGCCCCAGCATTTT
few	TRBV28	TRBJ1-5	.	CASSLRGQAHNQPQHF	TGTGCCAGCAGTTTAAGAGGCCAGGCCCACAATCAGCCCCAGCATTTT
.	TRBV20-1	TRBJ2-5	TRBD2	CSARDLGLLGGETQYF	TGCAGTGCTAGAGATCTTGGACTCCTGGGGGGGGAGACCCAGTACTTC
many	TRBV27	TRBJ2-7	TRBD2	CASSLGGGLEQYF	TGTGCCAGCAGTTTAGGCGGGGGACTGGAGCAGTACTTC
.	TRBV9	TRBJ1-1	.	CASSVDGTRNTEAFF	TGTGCCAGCAGCGTGGATGGGACGCGGAACACTGAAGCTTTCTTT
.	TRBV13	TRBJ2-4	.	CASSSRTVEGKNIQYF	TGTGCCAGCAGCTCCCGGACGGTCGAAGGCAAAAACATTCAGTACTTC
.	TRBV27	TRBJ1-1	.	CASSYAGALGSTEAFF	TGTGCCAGCAGTTACGCAGGGGCGTTAGGTAGCACTGAAGCTTTCTTT
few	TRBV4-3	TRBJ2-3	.	CASSQGARRSTDTQYF	TGCGCCAGCAGCCAAGGCGCTCGAAGAAGCACAGATACGCAGTATTTT
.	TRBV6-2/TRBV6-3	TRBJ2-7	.	CASSNPITGTWDVYEQYF	TGTGCCAGCAGTAACCCCATAACCGGGACATGGGATGTCTACGAGCAGTACTTC
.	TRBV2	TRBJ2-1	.	CASSGDFSPSRSYNEQFF	TGTGCCAGCAGTGGGGACTTCTCCCCCTCGAGGTCCTACAATGAGCAGTTCTTC
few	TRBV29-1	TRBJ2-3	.	CSVISVNADTQYF	TGCAGCGTTATAAGCGTCAACGCAGATACGCAGTATTTT
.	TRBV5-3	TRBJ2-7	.	CASSLQGCVHEQYF	TGTGCCAGCAGCTTGCAGGGGTGCGTCCACGAGCAGTACTTC
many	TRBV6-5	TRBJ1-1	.	CASSPGLGWTEAFF	TGTGCCAGCAGTCCGGGTCTAGGGTGGACTGAAGCTTTCTTT
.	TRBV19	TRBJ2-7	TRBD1	CASSIGTGVGGYEQYF	TGTGCCAGTAGTATAGGGACAGGGGTCGGCGGCTACGAGCAGTACTTC
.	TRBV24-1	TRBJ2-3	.	CATSDSLGDTQYF	TGTGCCACCAGTGATTCCTTGGGAGATACGCAGTATTTT
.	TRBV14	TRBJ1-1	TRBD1	CASSHPPRGLDTEALF	TGTGCCAGCAGCCACCCTCCCAGGGGGTTGGACACTGAAGCTCTCTTT
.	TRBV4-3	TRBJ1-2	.	CASSQDGRGIYGYTF	TGCGCCAGCAGCCAAGATGGCAGGGGAATCTATGGCTACACCTTC
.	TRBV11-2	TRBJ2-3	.	CASSLRGRGLIDTQYF	TGTGCCAGCAGCTTACGGGGCAGGGGATTAATAGATACGCAGTATTTT
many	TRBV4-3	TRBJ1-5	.	CASSQDWAGYQPQHF	TGCGCCAGCAGCCAAGATTGGGCAGGGTATCAGCCCCAGCATTTT
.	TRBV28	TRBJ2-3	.	CASSSLGPAYTTSTDTQYF	TGTGCCAGCAGTTCATTAGGGCCGGCCTACACCACTAGCACAGATACGCAGTATTTT
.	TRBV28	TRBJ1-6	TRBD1	CASSADRPLGSYNSPLHF	TGTGCCAGCAGCGCGGACAGGCCACTTGGCTCCTATAATTCACCCCTCCACTTT
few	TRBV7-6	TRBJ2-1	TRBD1	CASSLADRGWNEQFF	TGTGCCAGCAGCTTGGCGGACAGGGGATGGAATGAGCAGTTCTTC
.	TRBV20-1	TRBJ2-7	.	CSASGWGSANTGPEQYF	TGCAGTGCTAGTGGGTGGGGTAGCGCCAACACAGGGCCCGAGCAGTACTTC
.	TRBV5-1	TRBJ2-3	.	CASSSPQGIHIDTQYF	TGCGCCAGCAGCTCACCGCAGGGGATTCACATAGATACGCAGTATTTT
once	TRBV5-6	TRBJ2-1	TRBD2	CAGSLAPAGFYNEQFF	TGTGCCGGCAGCTTGGCCCCAGCGGGATTCTACAATGAGCAGTTCTTC
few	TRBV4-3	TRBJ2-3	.	CASTSTPDTQYF	TGCGCCAGCACCTCTACCCCGGATACGCAGTATTTT
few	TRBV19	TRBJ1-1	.	CASSMGSTEAFF	TGTGCCAGTAGTATGGGTAGCACTGAAGCTTTCTTT
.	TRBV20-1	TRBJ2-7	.	CSARVTSAYEQYF	TGCAGTGCTAGAGTGACATCGGCCTACGAGCAGTACTTC
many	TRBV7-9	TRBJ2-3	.	CASSTRSGTPTSTDTQYF	TGTGCCAGCAGCACCCGTTCCGGGACTCCTACTAGCACAGATACGCAGTATTTT
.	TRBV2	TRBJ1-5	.	CASSDARGLQPQHF	TGTGCCAGCAGTGACGCGAGAGGTCTTCAGCCCCAGCATTTT
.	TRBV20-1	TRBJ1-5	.	CSARDLSSAGYQPRHF	TGCAGTGCTAGAGACCTTTCGTCGGCAGGTTATCAGCCCCGGCATTTT
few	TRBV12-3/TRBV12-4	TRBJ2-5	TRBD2	CASTGGLAGLLATQYF	TGTGCCAGCACCGGAGGACTAGCGGGGCTCCTGGCGACCCAGTACTTC
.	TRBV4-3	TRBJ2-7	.	CASSQDEGAYEQYF	TGCGCCAGCAGCCAAGATGAGGGTGCCTACGAGCAGTACTTC
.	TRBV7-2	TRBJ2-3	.	CASSLPGPHSHSTDTQYF	TGTGCCAGCAGCTTACCAGGGCCGCATTCCCATAGCACAGATACGCAGTATTTT
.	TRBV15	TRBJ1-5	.	CATSTGTSNNQPQHF	TGTGCCACCAGCACCGGGACAAGTAACAATCAGCCCCAGCATTTT
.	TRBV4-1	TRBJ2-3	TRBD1	CASSQDGPSGTGYTDTQYF	TGCGCCAGCAGCCAAGATGGCCCCTCCGGGACAGGCTACACAGATACGCAGTATTTT
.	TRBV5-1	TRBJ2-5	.	CASSLASGPETQYF	TGCGCCAGCAGCTTGGCGTCAGGGCCGGAGACCCAGTACTTC
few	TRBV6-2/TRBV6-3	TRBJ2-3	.	CASLQMDSTRGRDTQYF	TGTGCCAGTCTCCAGATGGACTCCACTAGGGGAAGGGATACGCAGTATTTT
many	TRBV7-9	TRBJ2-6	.	CASSLERHPLGANVLTF	TGTGCCAGCAGCTTAGAGAGACACCCGCTTGGGGCCAACGTCCTGACTTTC
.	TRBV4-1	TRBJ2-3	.	CASSHEVVTGTDTQYF	TGCGCCAGCAGCCATGAAGTAGTAACCGGAACAGATACGCAGTATTTT
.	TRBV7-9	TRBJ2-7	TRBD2	CASSPGSGRTTYEQYF	TGTGCCAGCAGCCCAGGGAGCGGGAGGACAACCTACGAGCAGTACTTC
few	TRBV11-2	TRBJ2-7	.	CASSLAGLAREQYF	TGTGCCAGCAGCTTAGCCGGATTGGCCCGCGAGCAGTACTTC
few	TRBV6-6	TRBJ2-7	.	CASSEQDKDYEQYF	TGTGCCAGCAGTGAGCAGGACAAGGACTACGAGCAGTACTTC
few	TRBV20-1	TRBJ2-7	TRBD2	CGGGDSYEQYF	TGCGGGGGGGGGGATTCCTACGAGCAGTACTTC
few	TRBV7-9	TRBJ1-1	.	CASSSRDAGMNTEAFF	TGTGCCAGCAGCAGCCGGGACGCCGGGATGAACACTGAAGCTTTCTTT
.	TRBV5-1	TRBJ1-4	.	CASSLEGLMANEKLFF	TGCGCCAGCAGCTTGGAGGGGTTAATGGCTAATGAAAAACTGTTTTTT
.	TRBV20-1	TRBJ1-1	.	CSALLLSLSTTEAFF	TGCAGTGCACTTCTCCTTTCCCTCTCGACCACTGAAGCTTTCTTT
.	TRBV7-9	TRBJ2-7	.	CASSDPNSNEQYF	TGTGCCAGCAGCGACCCCAACAGCAACGAGCAGTACTTC
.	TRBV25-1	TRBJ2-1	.	CASSSVAVYNEQFF	TGTGCCAGCAGTAGCGTCGCCGTCTACAATGAGCAGTTCTTC
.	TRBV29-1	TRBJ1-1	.	CSVGPDTEAFF	TGCAGCGTGGGTCCGGACACTGAAGCTTTCTTT
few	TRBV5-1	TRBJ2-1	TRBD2	CASSSTSGGAGEQFF	TGCGCCAGCAGCTCGACTAGCGGGGGGGCAGGCGAGCAGTTCTTC